This section outlines one TCR beta chain sequence together with its context. Its antigen is still unknown. This CDR3 region has 16 residues. Germline lookup yields CDR1 MDHEN and CDR2 SYDVKM. J lost 7 bases, V lost 4 bases, and 14 bases had no gene match. The sample comes from a study of OX40 agonist ivuxolimab in advanced cancers. At the level of the study: From roughly 20 to 90 years was the age range, with a mean of 60 years, and 65% to 90% were male.

Findings and caveats of the study: On average, a greater number of expanded clones characterised CD8+ T cells relative to CD4+.

Assay: immunoSEQ multiplex PCR; the TCRdb copy retains only in-frame clones and omits some. In the table there are 30,000 to 35,000 clones, about nine tenths of which are singletons. The sequence was collected from an adult with an advanced solid tumor such as melanoma, head and neck, liver or kidney cancer. The sample was CD4+ or CD8+ T cells sorted from blood, taken in a trial of the OX40 agonist ivuxolimab. The J gene is TRBJ2-7, the V gene TRBV28, with 9 bases matching TRBD2. In DNA form, the CDR3 reads TGTGCCAGCAGTTATGGCATGGCGGGAGGGCCGGGAGAGCAGTACTTC. Translation: CASSYGMAGGPGEQYF.